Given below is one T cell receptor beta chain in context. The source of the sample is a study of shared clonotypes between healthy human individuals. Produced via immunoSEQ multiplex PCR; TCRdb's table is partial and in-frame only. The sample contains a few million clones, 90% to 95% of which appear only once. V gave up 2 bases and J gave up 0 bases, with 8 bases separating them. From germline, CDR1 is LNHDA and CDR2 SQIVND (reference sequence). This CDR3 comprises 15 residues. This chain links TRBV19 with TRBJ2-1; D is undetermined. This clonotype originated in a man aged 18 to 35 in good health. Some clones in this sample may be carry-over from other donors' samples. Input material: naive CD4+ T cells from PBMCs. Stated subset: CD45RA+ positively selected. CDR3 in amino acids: CASSIISTSYNEQFF. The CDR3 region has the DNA TGTGCCAGTAGTATAATCTCGACCTCCTACAATGAGCAGTTCTTC.